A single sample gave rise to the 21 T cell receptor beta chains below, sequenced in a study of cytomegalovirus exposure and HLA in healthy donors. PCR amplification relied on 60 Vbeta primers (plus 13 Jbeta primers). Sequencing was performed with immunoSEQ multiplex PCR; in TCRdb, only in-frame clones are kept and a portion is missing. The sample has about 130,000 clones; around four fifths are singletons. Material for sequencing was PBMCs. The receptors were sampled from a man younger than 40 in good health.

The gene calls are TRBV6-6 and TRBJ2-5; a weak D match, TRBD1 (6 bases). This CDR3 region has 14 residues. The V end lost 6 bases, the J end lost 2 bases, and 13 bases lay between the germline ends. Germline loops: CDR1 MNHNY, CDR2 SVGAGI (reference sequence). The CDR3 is CASSLGQPQETQYF. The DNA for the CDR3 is TGTGCCAGCAGCCTCGGACAGCCACAAGAGACCCAGTACTTC.

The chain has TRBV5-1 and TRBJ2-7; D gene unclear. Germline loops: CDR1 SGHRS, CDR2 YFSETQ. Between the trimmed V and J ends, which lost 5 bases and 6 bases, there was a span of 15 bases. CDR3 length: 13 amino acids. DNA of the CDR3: TGCGCCAGCAGGGGCGTTATGACGGCCGAGCAGTACTTC. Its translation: CASRGVMTAEQYF.

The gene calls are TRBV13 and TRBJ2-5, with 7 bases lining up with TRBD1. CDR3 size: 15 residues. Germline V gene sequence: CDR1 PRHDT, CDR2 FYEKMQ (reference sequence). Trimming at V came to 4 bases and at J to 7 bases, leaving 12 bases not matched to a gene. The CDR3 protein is CASSYHRGREATQYF. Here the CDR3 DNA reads TGTGCCAGCAGCTATCACAGGGGTAGGGAAGCGACCCAGTACTTC.

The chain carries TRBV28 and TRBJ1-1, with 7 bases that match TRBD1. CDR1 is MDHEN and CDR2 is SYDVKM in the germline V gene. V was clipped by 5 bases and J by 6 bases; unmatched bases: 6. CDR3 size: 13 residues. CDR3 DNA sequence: TGTGCCAGCAGTCTAACAGGGGAGGCTGAAGCTTTCTTT. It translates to CASSLTGEAEAFF.

In nucleotides, the CDR3 is TGTGCCAGCCGCGGGGTCCAGGAGTTCTTC. Amino acids: CASRGVQEFF. This chain connects TRBV6-1 to TRBJ2-1, with D possibly TRBD2 on 6 matching bases. Per germline, CDR1 MNHNS and CDR2 SASEGT. The CDR3 runs to 10 residues. V was pared by 8 bases and J by 14 bases, with 13 bases between.

The chain's CDR3 is CASSLPGQGHQPQHF. For the CDR3, the DNA is TGTGCCAGCAGTTTACCGGGACAGGGGCATCAGCCCCAGCATTTT. The chain is built from TRBV28 and TRBJ1-5; TRBD1 matches at 10 bases. V lost 2 bases, J lost 5 bases, and 3 bases stayed unmatched. This CDR3 is 15 amino acids long. CDR1 and CDR2 from the germline V gene are MDHEN and SYDVKM.

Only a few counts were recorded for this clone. Written as DNA, the CDR3 is TGCGCCAGCAGCCACGACGGACAGGGGGAAACTGAAGCTTTCTTT. It specifies CASSHDGQGETEAFF. V gene TRBV4-3 combines with J gene TRBJ1-1; TRBD1 agrees at 10 bases. Germline V gene data show CDR1 as LGHNA and CDR2 as YSLEER. J lost 5 bases, V lost 3 bases, and 6 bases had no gene match. The CDR3 is 15 amino acids.

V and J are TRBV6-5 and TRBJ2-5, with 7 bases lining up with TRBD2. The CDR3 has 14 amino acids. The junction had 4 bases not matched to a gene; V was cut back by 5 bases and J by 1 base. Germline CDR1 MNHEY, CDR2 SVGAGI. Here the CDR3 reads CASSPRGVQETQYF. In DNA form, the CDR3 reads TGTGCCAGCAGTCCTCGGGGGGTCCAAGAGACCCAGTACTTC.

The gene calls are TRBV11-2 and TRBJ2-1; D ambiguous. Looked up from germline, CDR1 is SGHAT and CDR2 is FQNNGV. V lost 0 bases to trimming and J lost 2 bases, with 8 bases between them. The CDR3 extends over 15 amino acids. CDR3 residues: CASSLDRGTYNEQFF. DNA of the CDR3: TGTGCCAGCAGCTTAGACCGCGGCACCTACAATGAGCAGTTCTTC.

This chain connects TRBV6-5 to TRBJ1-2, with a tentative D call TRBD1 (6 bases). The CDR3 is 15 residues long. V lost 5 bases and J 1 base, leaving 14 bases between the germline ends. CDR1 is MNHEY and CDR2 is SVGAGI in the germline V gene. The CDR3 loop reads CASSPTGKVNYGYTF. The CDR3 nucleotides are TGTGCCAGCAGTCCAACAGGGAAGGTTAACTATGGCTACACCTTC.

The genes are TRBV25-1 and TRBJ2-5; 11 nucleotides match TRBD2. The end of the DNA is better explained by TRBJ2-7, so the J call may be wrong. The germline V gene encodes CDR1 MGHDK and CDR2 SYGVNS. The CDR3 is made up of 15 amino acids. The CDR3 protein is CASSVLAGERGEQYF. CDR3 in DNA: TGTGCCAGCAGTGTACTAGCGGGAGAGCGTGGCGAGCAGTACTTC.

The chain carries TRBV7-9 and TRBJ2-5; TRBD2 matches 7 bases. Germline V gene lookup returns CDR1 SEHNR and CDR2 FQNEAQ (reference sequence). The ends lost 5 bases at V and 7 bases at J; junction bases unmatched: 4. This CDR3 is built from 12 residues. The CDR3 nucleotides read TGTGCCAGCAGCCCCACGGGGGGGACCCAGTACTTC. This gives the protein CASSPTGGTQYF.

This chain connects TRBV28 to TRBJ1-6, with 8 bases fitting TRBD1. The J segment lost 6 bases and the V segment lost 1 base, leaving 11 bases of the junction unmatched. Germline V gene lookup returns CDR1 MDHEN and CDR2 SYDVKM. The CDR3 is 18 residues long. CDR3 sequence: CASSLLAGGLTGNSPLHF. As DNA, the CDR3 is TGTGCCAGCAGTTTATTGGCAGGGGGCTTAACGGGTAATTCACCCCTCCACTTT.

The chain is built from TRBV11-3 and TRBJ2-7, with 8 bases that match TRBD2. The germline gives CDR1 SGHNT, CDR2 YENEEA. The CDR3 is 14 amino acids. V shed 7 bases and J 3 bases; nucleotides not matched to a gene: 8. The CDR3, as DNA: TGTGCCAGCACCCGGAGTAGCGGGATCTACGAGCAGTACTTC. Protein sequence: CASTRSSGIYEQYF. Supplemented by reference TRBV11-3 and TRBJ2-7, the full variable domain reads EAGVVQSPRYKIIEKKQPVAFWCNPISGHNTLYWYLQNLGQGPELLIRYENEEAVDDSQLPKDRFSAERLKGVDSTLKIQPAELGDSAVYLCASTRSSGIYEQYFGPGTRLTVT.

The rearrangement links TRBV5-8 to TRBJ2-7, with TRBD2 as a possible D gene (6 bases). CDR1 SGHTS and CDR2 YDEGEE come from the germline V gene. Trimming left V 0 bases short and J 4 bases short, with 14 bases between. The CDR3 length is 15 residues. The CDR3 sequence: CASSLVVTSSYEQYF. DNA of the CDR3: TGTGCCAGCAGCTTGGTCGTGACTAGTTCTTACGAGCAGTACTTC.

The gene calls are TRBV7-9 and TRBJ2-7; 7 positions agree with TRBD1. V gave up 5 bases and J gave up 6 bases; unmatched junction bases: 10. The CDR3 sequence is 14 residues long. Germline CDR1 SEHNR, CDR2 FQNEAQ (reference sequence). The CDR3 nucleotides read TGTGCCAGCAGCCGCCCTGGACAGGCCACCGAGCAGTACTTC. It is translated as CASSRPGQATEQYF.

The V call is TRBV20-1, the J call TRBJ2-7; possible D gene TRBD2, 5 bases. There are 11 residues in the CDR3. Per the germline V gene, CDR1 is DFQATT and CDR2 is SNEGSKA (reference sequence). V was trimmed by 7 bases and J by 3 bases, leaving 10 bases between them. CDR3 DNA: TGCAGTGTTACCGGGGTCTACGAGCAGTACTTC. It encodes CSVTGVYEQYF.

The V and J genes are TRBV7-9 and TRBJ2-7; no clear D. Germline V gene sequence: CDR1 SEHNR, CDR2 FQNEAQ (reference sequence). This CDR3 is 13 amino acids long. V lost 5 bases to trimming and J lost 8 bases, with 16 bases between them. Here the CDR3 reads CASSLDTPYKQYF. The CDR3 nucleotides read TGTGCCAGCAGCCTCGATACGCCATACAAGCAGTACTTC. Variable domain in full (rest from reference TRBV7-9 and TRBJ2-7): DTGVSQNPRHKITKRGQNVTFRCDPISEHNRLYWYRQTLGQGPEFLTYFQNEAQLEKSRLLSDRFSAERPKGSFSTLEIQRTEQGDSAMYLCASSLDTPYKQYFGPGTRLTVT.

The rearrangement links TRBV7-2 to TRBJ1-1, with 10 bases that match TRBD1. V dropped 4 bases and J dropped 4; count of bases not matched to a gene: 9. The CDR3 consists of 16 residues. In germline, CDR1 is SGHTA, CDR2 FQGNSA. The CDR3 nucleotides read TGTGCCAGCAGCTGGGATGGGACAGGGGCTATCACTGAAGCTTTCTTT. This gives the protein CASSWDGTGAITEAFF.

DNA for the CDR3: TGTGCCAGCAGTGCGATAGCGGCGCCGGGGGAGACCCAGTACTTC. This codes for CASSAIAAPGETQYF. The chain has TRBV2 and TRBJ2-5; possibly TRBD2 for D (6 bases). Germline V lookup: CDR1 SNHLY, CDR2 FYNNEI. V shed 4 bases and J shed 5 bases, with 17 bases lying between them. The CDR3 extends over 15 amino acids.

The CDR3 protein is CASSPLSSGRASSYNEQFF. For the CDR3, the DNA is TGTGCCAGCTCACCACTTTCTAGCGGGAGGGCCAGTTCCTACAATGAGCAGTTCTTC. The genes are TRBV18 and TRBJ2-1; 12 bases are shared with TRBD2. J lost 1 base, V lost 1 base, and 8 bases had no gene match. The CDR3 consists of 19 residues. CDR1 is KGHSH, CDR2 LQKENI, per germline.